This T cell receptor beta chain appears in the sequencing data of a study of CD8+ T cells in alopecia areata. The CDR3 consists of 17 residues. V lost 7 bases and J 0 bases, leaving 21 bases between the germline ends. Following extraction, RNA underwent reverse transcription to cDNA, which served as the sequencing template. Here immunoSEQ multiplex PCR was the method, and the copy in TCRdb shows in-frame clones only, minus some. The sample holds over 150,000 clones, approximately 56% seen once. Notes on the study in general: Greater clonality was observed in lesional scalp samples, especially alopecia totalis/universalis, versus normal scalp. Because of a solitary nonresponder, the connection of baseline CD8+ expansion to response stays uncertain. Scalp and blood retained many expanded lesional clones during tofacitinib.

Treatment meaning: oral pan-JAK inhibitor, 5-10 mg twice daily. With regard to this clone: As yet, its antigen is unknown.

The specimen comprised CD4+ T cells sorted from blood, sampled at week 4, from a patient treated with tofacitinib. The V gene is TRBV5-7, the J gene TRBJ2-3; D might be TRBD1 (6 bases). TRBV5-7 is recorded as an ORF, its role being uncertain. This receptor was taken from a human donor with alopecia areata. The CDR3 bases are TGTGCCAGCGTCCTTAACAGGGATCCCTCTAGCACAGATACGCAGTATTTT. This encodes CASVLNRDPSSTDTQYF.